This T cell receptor (beta chain) is from a study of shared clonotypes between healthy human individuals. This clone appeared a few times. Its antigen is not identified. Germline CDR1 and CDR2: MDHEN and SYDVKM. V was pared by 5 bases and J by 7 bases, with 7 bases of the junction left unmatched. CDR3 length equals 15 residues. From CD4+ cells came CD45RA+ naive and CD45RA-negative memory subsets. Measured with immunoSEQ multiplex PCR; TCRdb has only the in-frame clones, and not every one. Among some 350,000 clones listed, about 74% were seen once. Whole-study findings and limits: Naive subsets usually exceeded memory subsets in estimated richness.

The chain joins TRBV28 to TRBJ1-5; TRBD1 aligns across 11 bases. The TCR originated in a man in his thirties or forties in good health. Sequenced sample: memory CD4+ T cells sorted from blood. This sample's subset: CD45RA-negative fraction. CDR3 protein: CASSLGQGARQPQHF. For the CDR3, the DNA is TGTGCCAGCAGTCTAGGACAGGGGGCACGGCAGCCCCAGCATTTT.